This T cell receptor (beta chain) comes out of a study of CD8+CD57+ T cells in acquired aplastic anemia. The template for TCR beta VDJ and CDR3 sequence profiling was genomic DNA. Using its own MiXCR run on the reads, TCRdb lists one record per CDR3 protein. There are about 180,000 distinct CDR3 sequences in the sample; less than 50% occur only once, and 1.8% lies in the top ten. This clonotype was recorded at least ten times. It was patients with CD8+CD57+ cell expansion by flow cytometry who were chosen for sequencing. Severe acquired aplastic anemia was present in all patients. V was clipped by 1 base and J by 0 bases, with 9 bases between them. CDR1 and CDR2 from the germline V gene are SGHTA and FQGTGA. This CDR3 contains 15 residues.

The sequence was collected from a human donor with aplastic anemia. Material: sorted CD4+, CD8+, or CD8+CD57+ T cells (not recorded which) from PBMCs. This rearrangement joins TRBV7-3 to TRBJ2-5, with a tentative D call TRBD2 (5 bases). The CDR3 DNA is TGTGCCAGCAGCTTAAATGGGGAGTACCAAGAGACCCAGTACTTC. It codes for CASSLNGEYQETQYF.